The clone carrying this T cell receptor (beta chain) was counted only a few times. Its antigen is not identified. TCRdb reprocessed the 5' RACE reads with MiXCR, giving one entry per CDR3 protein. Here the sample spans roughly 350,000 distinct CDR3 sequences, 7.5% to 9% being singletons. The data derive from a study of CD8 T cells in ankylosing spondylitis. Study conclusions and caveats: CD8+ by phenotype, disease-linked clones were relatively rare in peripheral blood. Blood from ankylosing spondylitis patients appeared to carry a characteristic eight-variant TCR beta motif.

The trim removed 4 bases at V and 2 bases at J, leaving 5 bases unmatched. The germline gives CDR1 SQVTM, CDR2 ANQGSEA. This CDR3 comprises 14 residues. The sequencing input was blood, either unsorted or a sorted T cell fraction (not recorded which). The chain is built from TRBV29-1 and TRBJ2-7; 10 positions match TRBD2. This clonotype originated in a male donor with ankylosing spondylitis. The chain's CDR3 is CSVGYSGGAYEQYF. The CDR3 DNA reads as TGCAGCGTTGGATACAGCGGGGGGGCCTACGAGCAGTACTTC.